This T cell receptor beta chain comes out of a study of CXCR3-negative and CXCR3-positive naive CD8 T cells. The study's findings and limits: With respect to TRBV-TRBJ usage, naive CXCR3-negative and CXCR3-positive cells were similar; memory differed. Partly lower CXCR3 expression followed cryopreservation, and most assays relied on fresh PBMCs. In both naive subsets diversity was comparably high, whereas memory CD8+ cells showed much lower diversity. CXCR3-expressing naive cells carried TRB CDR3s more hydrophobic than those of CXCR3-negative naive cells.

As for this clonotype: Its antigen remains unknown.

Each TRB cDNA library was prepared by 5' RACE (with UMI labels). TCRdb reprocessed the 5' RACE reads and keeps a single row for each CDR3 protein, giving no DNA. The sample holds about 98,000 distinct CDR3 sequences. The CDR3 contains 13 residues. Germline V lookup: CDR1 SQVTM, CDR2 ANQGSEA. Triplicate sorting captured roughly 300,000 cells each from every CD8+ T cell subset. Material: naive CXCR3+ CD8+ T cells from blood. Subset meaning: CD45RO-CCR7+CD27+CD95- naive CD8+ T cells expressing CXCR3 (TNR3+). The receptor was derived from a human donor in good health. Some clones in this sample may be carry-over from other donors' samples. The gene calls are TRBV29-1 and TRBJ2-7; TCRdb's D gene call, TRBD2, goes unchecked for lack of DNA. The CDR3 sequence is CSVEGGGAYEQYF.